Listed here are 25 T cell receptor beta chains from one sample, sequenced in a study of cytomegalovirus exposure and HLA in healthy donors. The PCR made use of 60 Vbeta and 13 Jbeta primers. Libraries were prepared by immunoSEQ multiplex PCR; TCRdb keeps only in-frame clonotypes and omits some of them. The sample records around 150,000 clones, roughly four fifths being singletons. The sample taken for sequencing was PBMCs. These TCRs come from a man in his 60s in good health and CMV-seronegative.

The V and J genes are TRBV5-1 and TRBJ1-2, with a possible D match to TRBD1 (6 bases). Germline CDR1 SGHRS, CDR2 YFSETQ. The CDR3 consists of 16 residues. V was trimmed by 1 base and J by 4 bases, leaving 17 bases between them. CDR3 loop: CASSLTGGAVSYGYTF. The CDR3 DNA sequence: TGCGCCAGCAGCTTGACGGGGGGGGCGGTGAGCTATGGCTACACCTTC.

The chain employs TRBV2 and TRBJ2-7; 8 nucleotides align to TRBD1. This CDR3 is built from 16 residues. Germline V gene sequence: CDR1 SNHLY, CDR2 FYNNEI. With V trimmed by 6 bases and J by 6 bases, 16 bases remained unmatched. The CDR3 nucleotides are TGTGCCAGCAGGAAAAAGCTCGGGCAGGGGGCGCCCGAGCAGTACTTC. Residues: CASRKKLGQGAPEQYF. Full variable domain (rest looked up from reference TRBV2 and TRBJ2-7): EPEVTQTPSHQVTQMGQEVILRCVPISNHLYFYWYRQILGQKVEFLVSFYNNEISEKSEIFDDQFSVERPDGSNFTLKIRSTKLEDSAMYFCASRKKLGQGAPEQYFGPGTRLTVT.

The rearrangement joins TRBV19 to TRBJ2-3; 12 nucleotides agree with TRBD2. Unmatched junction bases numbered 4, after V lost 4 bases and J lost 2 bases. The CDR3 has 16 amino acids. From germline, CDR1 is LNHDA and CDR2 SQIVND (reference sequence). The CDR3 sequence is CASSSRLAGATDTQYF. The CDR3 DNA reads as TGTGCCAGTAGTAGCAGACTAGCGGGAGCCACAGATACGCAGTATTTT.

Only one count was recorded for this clone. The chain recombines TRBV28 with TRBJ2-7; D gene uncertain. The germline V gene encodes CDR1 MDHEN and CDR2 SYDVKM. Deletions cut 5 bases from V and 0 bases from J, with 17 bases between. This CDR3 spans 16 amino acids. CDR3 residues: CASSKVAEISSYEQYF. The CDR3, as DNA: TGTGCCAGCAGTAAGGTGGCGGAGATCAGCTCCTACGAGCAGTACTTC.

The chain uses TRBV5-1 and TRBJ2-3; 13 positions match TRBD2. The germline V gene encodes CDR1 SGHRS and CDR2 YFSETQ. The CDR3 is 16 amino acids. J gave up 1 base and V 3 bases, and 2 bases lay outside the gene matches. In nucleotides, the CDR3 is TGCGCCAGCAGCTGGGGGACTAGCGGGGGCACAGATACGCAGTATTTT. Translated: CASSWGTSGGTDTQYF.

The rearrangement uses TRBV27 and TRBJ2-3, with TRBD2 identical over 7 bases. CDR1 MNHEY and CDR2 SMNVEV come from the germline V gene (reference sequence). This CDR3 comprises 14 residues. With 5 bases clipped from V and 8 bases from J, the junction kept 10 bases outside the gene matches. CDR3 coding DNA: TGTGCCAGCAGTCCAGCGGGAACGGTGGTTACGCAGTATTTT. It codes for CASSPAGTVVTQYF.

The chain links TRBV7-2 to TRBJ2-3; no firm D call. The CDR3 length is 14 residues. Germline lookup yields CDR1 SGHTA and CDR2 FQGNSA. The V and J ends lost 3 bases and 1 base respectively, with 8 bases between them. The CDR3 nucleotides are TGTGCCAGCAGCTTGGGCATTGGCACAGATACGCAGTATTTT. This codes for CASSLGIGTDTQYF. The full variable domain, rest sourced from reference TRBV7-2 and TRBJ2-3, is GAGVSQSPSNKVTEKGKDVELRCDPISGHTALYWYRQSLGQGLEFLIYFQGNSAPDKSGLPSDRFSAERTGGSVSTLTIQRTQQEDSAVYLCASSLGIGTDTQYFGPGTRLTVL.

This chain joins TRBV30 and TRBJ2-3; 8 bases map to TRBD2. Germline trimming cut 3 bases from V and 3 bases from J; bases unmatched to any gene: 8. Germline values: CDR1 GTSNPN, CDR2 SVGIG (reference sequence). The CDR3 sequence is 15 residues long. Here the CDR3 DNA reads TGTGCCTGGAGCCGGGGGGGGGCCGGGACAGATACGCAGTATTTT. Its translation: CAWSRGGAGTDTQYF.

This clone appeared a single time. V and J are TRBV6-1 and TRBJ2-4, with 8 bases aligning to TRBD1. Germline-derived CDR1 and CDR2 are MNHNS and SASEGT. Losses at the gene ends were 10 bases for V and 0 bases for J; bases not matched to a gene: 11. The CDR3 sequence is 16 residues long. The CDR3, as DNA: TGTGCCACCAGAGAATGGACAGGGCGAGCCAAAAACATTCAGTACTTC. Translation: CATREWTGRAKNIQYF.

This chain joins TRBV7-2 and TRBJ2-3, with a weak D call TRBD1 (5 bases). V was trimmed by 5 bases and J by 3 bases, leaving 15 bases between them. Looked up from germline, CDR1 is SGHTA and CDR2 is FQGNSA. CDR3 size: 15 residues. The CDR3 loop is CASSHDSSRTDTQYF. The CDR3, as DNA: TGTGCCAGCAGCCATGACAGTTCACGGACAGATACGCAGTATTTT. The full variable domain, its missing parts supplied by reference TRBV7-2 and TRBJ2-3, is GAGVSQSPSNKVTEKGKDVELRCDPISGHTALYWYRQSLGQGLEFLIYFQGNSAPDKSGLPSDRFSAERTGGSVSTLTIQRTQQEDSAVYLCASSHDSSRTDTQYFGPGTRLTVL.

V and J are TRBV18 and TRBJ1-1, with D uncertain. V lost 0 bases and J 5 bases, leaving 10 bases between the germline ends. Germline values: CDR1 KGHSH, CDR2 LQKENI. The CDR3 totals 14 residues. The CDR3 sequence: CASSPPQTRTEAFF. The CDR3 nucleotides read TGTGCCAGCTCACCACCTCAGACAAGGACTGAAGCTTTCTTT.

V is TRBV6-1 and J is TRBJ1-5, with 9 nucleotides matching TRBD1. The J segment lost 2 bases and the V segment lost 3 bases, leaving 5 bases of the junction unmatched. The CDR3 consists of 16 residues. Germline assignment: CDR1 MNHNS and CDR2 SASEGT. The CDR3: CASSDVWTGGNQPQHF. CDR3 DNA: TGTGCCAGCAGTGATGTTTGGACAGGGGGCAATCAGCCCCAGCATTTT.

The rearrangement links TRBV5-1 to TRBJ2-7; the match to TRBD2 covers 10 bases. Trimming removed 0 bases from V and 2 bases from J; junction bases left unmatched: 5. The CDR3 length is 16 residues. CDR1 and CDR2 (germline): SGHRS, YFSETQ. In DNA form, the CDR3 reads TGCGCCAGCAGCTTGGCCTTAGCGGGGGGACCCTACGAGCAGTACTTC. This encodes CASSLALAGGPYEQYF.

The V call is TRBV9, the J call TRBJ1-2; weak D call: TRBD1 (6 bases). V was clipped by 3 bases and J by 1 base, with 13 bases between them. The CDR3 spans 15 residues. The germline V gene has CDR1 SGDLS and CDR2 YYNGEE. In DNA form, the CDR3 reads TGTGCCAGCAGCGCCGGGCCGGACAGTAACTATGGCTACACCTTC. Amino acid sequence: CASSAGPDSNYGYTF. Full variable domain (missing parts from reference TRBV9 and TRBJ1-2): DSGVTQTPKHLITATGQRVTLRCSPRSGDLSVYWYQQSLDQGLQFLIQYYNGEERAKGNILERFSAQQFPDLHSELNLSSLELGDSALYFCASSAGPDSNYGYTFGSGTRLTVV.

Regarding this clone: This same CDR3 is encoded by further DNA sequences in the sample. This chain connects TRBV19 to TRBJ1-5; possible D gene TRBD1, 5 bases. V lost 4 bases and J 4 bases, leaving 8 bases between the germline ends. The CDR3 is 13 amino acids. The germline CDR1 and CDR2 sequences are LNHDA and SQIVND (reference sequence). The CDR3 nucleotides are TGTGCCAGTAGTACCCAGGGAAATCAGCCCCAGCATTTT. Translating it yields CASSTQGNQPQHF.

The chain recombines TRBV28 with TRBJ2-5, with D possibly TRBD1 on 5 matching bases. The DNA end is a closer match to TRBJ2-7, so the J assignment may be wrong. Germline CDR1 MDHEN, CDR2 SYDVKM. CDR3 length equals 15 residues. CDR3 residues: CARGRGKLPLNEQYF. The DNA of the CDR3 is TGTGCCAGGGGTAGGGGAAAGCTTCCCCTCAACGAGCAGTACTTC.

The chain carries TRBV2 and TRBJ2-2, with 11 positions matching TRBD1. Germline CDR1 and CDR2: SNHLY and FYNNEI. V was pared by 6 bases and J by 7 bases, with 4 bases of the junction left unmatched. The CDR3 length is 14 residues. The CDR3 nucleotides read TGTGCCAGCAGCCGGGACAGGGGGAACGGGGAGCTGTTTTTT. Residues: CASSRDRGNGELFF.

The chain joins TRBV5-1 to TRBJ1-5; D remains unclear. This CDR3 has 15 residues. The V and J ends lost 2 bases and 4 bases respectively, with 13 bases between them. From germline, CDR1 is SGHRS and CDR2 YFSETQ. CDR3 in amino acids: CASSLAGGSNQPQHF. The CDR3 DNA sequence: TGCGCCAGCAGCTTAGCCGGTGGGAGTAATCAGCCCCAGCATTTT.

The chain combines TRBV27 with TRBJ2-1, with D possibly matching TRBD1 (5 bases). Deletions cut 6 bases from V and 11 bases from J, with 17 bases between. Germline V gene sequence: CDR1 MNHEY, CDR2 SMNVEV (reference sequence). This CDR3 contains 13 residues. The CDR3 region is CASRRQGPRQQFF. Written as DNA, the CDR3 is TGTGCCAGCAGGAGGCAGGGCCCTAGGCAGCAGTTCTTC.

The rearrangement joins TRBV7-8 to TRBJ2-3; 9 positions match TRBD1. The CDR3 is 15 amino acids. Trimming cost V 5 bases and J 3 bases; bases outside gene matches: 6. The germline gives CDR1 SGHVS, CDR2 FQNEAQ. In DNA form, the CDR3 reads TGTGCCAGCAGCAACCGGGACAGGGCTACAGATACGCAGTATTTT. It specifies CASSNRDRATDTQYF.

The genes are TRBV5-1 and TRBJ2-7; 8 bases align to TRBD1. The germline gives CDR1 SGHRS, CDR2 YFSETQ. The CDR3 is made up of 13 amino acids. The J segment lost 3 bases and the V segment lost 4 bases, leaving 3 bases of the junction unmatched. CDR3 DNA: TGCGCCAGCAGCACTGACAGGGGCTACGAGCAGTACTTC. It is translated as CASSTDRGYEQYF.

This chain connects TRBV29-1 to TRBJ2-1; TRBD1 is a possible D gene (5 bases). Germline CDR1 SQVTM, CDR2 ANQGSEA. The CDR3 length is 12 residues. V lost 5 bases and J 5 bases, leaving 10 bases between the germline ends. The CDR3 region is CSVTPTDNEQFF. The CDR3 coding sequence is TGCAGCGTTACGCCGACAGACAATGAGCAGTTCTTC.

J is TRBJ2-1 and V is TRBV5-1; 14 nucleotides align to TRBD2. This CDR3 has 13 residues. Germline values: CDR1 SGHRS, CDR2 YFSETQ. The V segment lost 4 bases and the J segment 13 bases; nucleotides outside the gene matches: 4. DNA of the CDR3: TGCGCCAGCAGCCCCGGGACTAGCGGGGGTCAGTTCTTC. As protein: CASSPGTSGGQFF.

This chain links TRBV28 with TRBJ1-2; 9 nucleotides agree with TRBD1. Germline CDR1 MDHEN, CDR2 SYDVKM. Losses at the gene ends were 6 bases for V and 6 bases for J; bases not matched to a gene: 11. This CDR3 comprises 15 residues. The CDR3: CASRHVLQGANGYTF. The CDR3 region has the DNA TGTGCCAGCAGACACGTCCTACAGGGGGCGAATGGCTACACCTTC.

This clone has more than one count but fewer than ten. V usage is TRBV10-2 and J usage is TRBJ1-5; D is ambiguous. The CDR3 extends over 13 amino acids. The germline V and J ends were trimmed by 2 bases and 8 bases, with 10 bases remaining between them. CDR1 is WSHSY, CDR2 SAAADI, per germline. The CDR3 nucleotides read TGCGCCAGCAGTGAGCCCTTGGAGAAGCCCCAGCATTTT. Residues: CASSEPLEKPQHF.